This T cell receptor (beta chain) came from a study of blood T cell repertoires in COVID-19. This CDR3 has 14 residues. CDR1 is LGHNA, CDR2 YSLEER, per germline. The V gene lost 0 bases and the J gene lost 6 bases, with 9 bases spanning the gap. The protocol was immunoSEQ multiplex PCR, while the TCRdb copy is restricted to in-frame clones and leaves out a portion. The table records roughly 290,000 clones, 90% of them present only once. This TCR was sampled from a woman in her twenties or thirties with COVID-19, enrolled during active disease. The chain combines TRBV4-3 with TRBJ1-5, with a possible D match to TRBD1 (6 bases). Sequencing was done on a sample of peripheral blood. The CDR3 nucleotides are TGCGCCAGCAGCCAAGATATAGGGGGTCAGCCCCAGCATTTT. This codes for CASSQDIGGQPQHF.